The 3 T cell receptor beta chains below were found in one sample sequenced in a study of shared clonotypes between healthy human individuals. Terminally differentiated effector memory CD45RA+ cells were excluded from the naive CD8 cells, which were CD45RO-negative and positively selected for CCR7. Libraries were prepared by immunoSEQ multiplex PCR; TCRdb keeps only in-frame clonotypes and omits some of them. The sample consists of approximately 1.9 million clones, about 93% of them appearing once. Sequenced input: naive CD8+ T cells from PBMCs. The receptors here all came from a man between 18 and 35 years old in good health. Some clones in this sample may be carry-over from other donors' samples.

The V and J genes are TRBV29-1 and TRBJ2-3; 10 bases fit TRBD2. This CDR3 has 17 amino acids. CDR1 SQVTM and CDR2 ANQGSEA come from the germline V gene. The ends lost 1 base at V and 2 bases at J; junction bases unmatched: 9. This CDR3 is CSVEGQLAGLPTDTQYF. The CDR3 DNA follows: TGCAGCGTTGAAGGCCAACTAGCGGGGCTCCCCACAGATACGCAGTATTTT.

This rearrangement joins TRBV7-2 to TRBJ2-3; 10 bases line up with TRBD2. The CDR3 runs 18 residues. Germline V gene sequence: CDR1 SGHTA, CDR2 FQGNSA. The junction had 9 bases not matched to a gene; V was cut back by 1 base and J by 2 bases. Written as DNA, the CDR3 is TGTGCCAGCAGCTTAGGAGGAGTAGCGGGAGGATCCACAGATACGCAGTATTTT. Its translation is CASSLGGVAGGSTDTQYF.

The chain uses TRBV7-9 and TRBJ2-7, with D possibly matching TRBD2 (6 bases). This CDR3 spans 16 amino acids. Germline CDR1 SEHNR, CDR2 FQNEAQ (reference sequence). V gave up 5 bases and J gave up 2 bases, with 19 bases separating them. The CDR3 region has the DNA TGTGCCAGCAGCCAATCGGGGGACCAGGCCCCCTACGAGCAGTACTTC. It specifies CASSQSGDQAPYEQYF.